This T cell receptor beta chain appears in the sequencing data of a study of blood T cell repertoires in COVID-19. As for the study in general: Spain, Italy and the United States supplied samples that represented acute and convalescent COVID-19. The analysed material was cDNA or gDNA that came from T cells, B-cell-depleted T cells, or PBMCs.

Authors' data handling: The assay estimated nucleated cells by amplifying reference gene primers. The method was immunoSEQ multiplex PCR; TCRdb's version includes in-frame clones alone and lacks a portion of them. V and J calls plus clone size are reproduced from that table; the DNA served to infer D and trimming. Of about 200,000 clones in the sample, under 90% were seen once. Trimming left V 3 bases short and J 5 bases short, with 11 bases between. Germline V gene sequence: CDR1 LNHDA, CDR2 SQIVND (reference sequence). The CDR3 totals 13 residues. Sequenced material: peripheral blood. The rearrangement uses TRBV19 and TRBJ2-7; unclear D gene. The sequence was collected from a human donor in a cohort sampled during active COVID-19. The CDR3 nucleotides read TGTGCCAGTAGTATCGTGGCGGCAAACGAGCAGTACTTC. Amino acid sequence: CASSIVAANEQYF.